The subject of this entry is one TCR beta chain. Its target is unknown. The data originate from a study of graft-versus-host responses after intestinal transplantation. Study background: Uniformly, recipients were administered anti-thymocyte globulin induction with subsequent tacrolimus and steroids for roughly three years.

Trimming shortened V by 4 bases and J by 0 bases, and 24 bases separated the two germline ends. The CDR3 has 19 residues. Per the germline V gene, CDR1 is MGHRA and CDR2 is YSYEKL. Here immunoSEQ multiplex PCR was the method, and the copy in TCRdb shows in-frame clones only, minus some. The data show about 110,000 clones, 80% to 95% seen once. This sample comprised unstimulated CD8+ T cells sorted from spleen or lymph node cells, obtained before intestinal transplant. This receptor was obtained from a human donor who received an intestinal transplant. V usage is TRBV4-1 and J usage is TRBJ1-2; weak D call: TRBD1 (5 bases). CDR3 in amino acids: CASSRGSKGPSAPNYGYTF. CDR3 in DNA: TGCGCCAGCAGCCGGGGATCCAAGGGGCCCTCCGCCCCTAACTATGGCTACACCTTC.